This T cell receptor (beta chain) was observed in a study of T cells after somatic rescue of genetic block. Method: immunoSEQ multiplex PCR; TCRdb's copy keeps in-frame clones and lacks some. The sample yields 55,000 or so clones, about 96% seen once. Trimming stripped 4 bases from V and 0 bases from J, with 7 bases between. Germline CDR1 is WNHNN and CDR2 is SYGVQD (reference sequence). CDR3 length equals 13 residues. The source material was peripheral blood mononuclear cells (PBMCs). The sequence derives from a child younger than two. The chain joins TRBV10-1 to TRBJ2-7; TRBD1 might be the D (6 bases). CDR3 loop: CASSGTVSYEQYF. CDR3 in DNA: TGCGCCAGCAGTGGGACAGTCTCCTACGAGCAGTACTTC.